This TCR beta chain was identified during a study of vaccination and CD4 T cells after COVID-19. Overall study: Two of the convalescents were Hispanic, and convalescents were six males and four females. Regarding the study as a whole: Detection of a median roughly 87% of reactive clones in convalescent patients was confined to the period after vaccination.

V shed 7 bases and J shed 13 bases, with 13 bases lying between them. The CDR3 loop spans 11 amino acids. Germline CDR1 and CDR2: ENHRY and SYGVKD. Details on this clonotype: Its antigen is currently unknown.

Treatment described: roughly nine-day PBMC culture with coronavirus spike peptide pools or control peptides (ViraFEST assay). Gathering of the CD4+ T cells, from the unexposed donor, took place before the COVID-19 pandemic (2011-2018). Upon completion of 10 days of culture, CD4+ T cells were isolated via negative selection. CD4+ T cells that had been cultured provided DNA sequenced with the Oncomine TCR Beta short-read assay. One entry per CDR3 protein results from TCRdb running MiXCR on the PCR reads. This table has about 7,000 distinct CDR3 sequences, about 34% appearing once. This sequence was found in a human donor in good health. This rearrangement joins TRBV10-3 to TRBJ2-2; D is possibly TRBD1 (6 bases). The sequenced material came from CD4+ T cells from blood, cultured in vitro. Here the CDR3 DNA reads TGTGCCATCAAGCAGGGGTTGGTGCTGTTTTTT. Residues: CAIKQGLVLFF.